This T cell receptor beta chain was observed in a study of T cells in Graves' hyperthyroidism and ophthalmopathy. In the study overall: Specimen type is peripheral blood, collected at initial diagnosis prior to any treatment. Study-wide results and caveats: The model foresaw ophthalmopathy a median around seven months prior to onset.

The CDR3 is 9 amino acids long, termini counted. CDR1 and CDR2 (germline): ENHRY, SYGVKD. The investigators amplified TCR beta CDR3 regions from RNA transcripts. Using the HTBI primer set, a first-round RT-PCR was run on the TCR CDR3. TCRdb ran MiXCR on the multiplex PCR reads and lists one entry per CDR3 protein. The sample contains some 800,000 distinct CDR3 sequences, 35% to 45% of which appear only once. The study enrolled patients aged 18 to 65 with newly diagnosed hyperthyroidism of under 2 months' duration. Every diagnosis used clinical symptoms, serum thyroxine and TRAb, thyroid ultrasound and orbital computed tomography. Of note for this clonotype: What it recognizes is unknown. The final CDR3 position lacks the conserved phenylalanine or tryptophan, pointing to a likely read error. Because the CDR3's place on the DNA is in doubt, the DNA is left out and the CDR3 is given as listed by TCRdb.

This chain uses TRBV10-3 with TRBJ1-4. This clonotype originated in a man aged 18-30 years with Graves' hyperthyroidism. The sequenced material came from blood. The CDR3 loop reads CAISGGQGL.